Below, 5 T cell receptor beta chains from the same sample are listed, as sequenced in a study of OX40 agonist ivuxolimab in advanced cancers. The data were produced by immunoSEQ multiplex PCR, yet TCRdb's version contains in-frame clones alone and is incomplete. This table has over 50,000 clones, around 90% appearing once. Source: CD4+ or CD8+ T cells sorted from blood, taken in a trial of the OX40 agonist ivuxolimab. All receptors come from an adult with an advanced solid tumor such as melanoma, head and neck, liver or kidney cancer.

In its sample, this clone was seen once. This chain uses TRBV19 with TRBJ2-7; 10 positions match TRBD1. Germline CDR1 and CDR2: LNHDA and SQIVND (reference sequence). V shed 5 bases and J 7 bases; nucleotides not matched to a gene: 11. The CDR3 sequence is 15 residues long. The CDR3, as DNA: TGTGCCAGTAGTGATCGGACAGGGGGAAAACGGGAGCAGTACTTC. Residues: CASSDRTGGKREQYF.

The chain carries TRBV10-3 and TRBJ2-7, with TRBD1 matching 7 bases. This CDR3 region has 12 residues. The germline V gene encodes CDR1 ENHRY and CDR2 SYGVKD. Unmatched junction bases numbered 3, after V lost 10 bases and J lost 0 bases. CDR3 bases: TGTGCCACCCGGGACAGCTCCTACGAGCAGTACTTC. It yields the protein CATRDSSYEQYF.

The chain employs TRBV2 and TRBJ2-1; no clear D. Germline V gives CDR1 SNHLY, CDR2 FYNNEI. The CDR3 consists of 11 residues. The V and J ends lost 6 bases and 7 bases respectively, with 7 bases between them. CDR3 bases: TGTGCCAGCAGGGACCTGAATGAGCAGTTCTTC. Translated: CASRDLNEQFF.

The chain carries TRBV6-1 and TRBJ2-5; D is unclear. The CDR3 covers 16 residues. Trimming removed 2 bases at V and 4 bases at J, with 17 bases between. CDR1 is MNHNS, CDR2 SASEGT, per germline. The CDR3 DNA reads as TGTGCCAGCAGTGAATCGGTGGCACTGCTCACAGAGACCCAGTACTTC. It encodes CASSESVALLTETQYF.

This clone has only a few counts. This chain links TRBV2 with TRBJ2-7, with D possibly being TRBD1 (5 bases). V was cut by 6 bases and J by 10 bases, with 22 bases left in between. Germline CDR1 is SNHLY and CDR2 is FYNNEI. The CDR3 consists of 14 residues. CDR3 DNA sequence: TGTGCCAGCAGCCTAGACAGTATCGTTGAGAAACAGTACTTC. This gives the protein CASSLDSIVEKQYF.